The 25 T cell receptor beta chains in this list originate from one sample, sequenced in a study of blood T cell repertoires in COVID-19. Generated by immunoSEQ multiplex PCR, the TCRdb table keeps only in-frame clones and is missing some. The table records about 100,000 clones, more than 90% of them present only once. Sequencing input: peripheral blood. These receptors all stem from a man aged 70-80 years with acute or convalescent COVID-19.

The genes are TRBV5-6 and TRBJ1-2; maybe TRBD1 (5 bases). CDR1 is SGHDT and CDR2 is YYEEEE in the germline V gene. The V end was cut by 0 bases, the J end by 7 bases, with 10 bases between. There are 13 residues in the CDR3. The CDR3 spells CASSLGLGRGYTF. In nucleotides, the CDR3 is TGTGCCAGCAGCTTGGGACTGGGGCGTGGCTACACCTTC.

The chain employs TRBV5-4 and TRBJ2-1; tentative D call: TRBD2 (5 bases). The CDR3 runs to 15 residues. Germline V lookup: CDR1 SGHNT, CDR2 YYREEE (reference sequence). The V end was cut by 5 bases, the J end by 5 bases, with 17 bases between. CDR3 sequence: CASRASPLANNEQFF. CDR3 DNA sequence: TGTGCCAGCAGAGCTAGCCCCCTCGCCAACAATGAGCAGTTCTTC.

Only a few counts were recorded for this clone. The chain recombines TRBV3-1 (or the pseudogene TRBV3-2) with TRBJ2-3; the match to TRBD2 covers 8 bases. The CDR3 is 16 residues long. Germline V gene lookup returns CDR1 LGHDT and CDR2 YNNKEL (reference sequence). Trimming at V came to 5 bases and at J to 6 bases, leaving 13 bases not matched to a gene. The CDR3 protein is CASSSPSGQRSDTQYF. CDR3 DNA: TGTGCCAGCAGCTCGCCTAGCGGGCAGCGATCGGATACGCAGTATTTT.

The chain has TRBV11-3 and TRBJ2-3, with D perhaps TRBD1 (6 bases). The CDR3 consists of 13 residues. In germline, CDR1 is SGHNT, CDR2 YENEEA. Trimming pared 2 bases from V and 6 bases from J, leaving 9 bases between. The CDR3 region has the DNA TGTGCCAGCAGCTTACAGGGGACGGATACGCAGTATTTT. Translation gives CASSLQGTDTQYF.

V is TRBV6-5 and J is TRBJ2-3; 9 nucleotides agree with TRBD1. V was pared by 8 bases and J by 2 bases, with 8 bases of the junction left unmatched. This CDR3 region has 15 residues. Germline V gene lookup returns CDR1 MNHEY and CDR2 SVGAGI. The DNA of the CDR3 is TGTGCCAGCCTGCTAGGGACAGGGATCACAGATACGCAGTATTTT. Translation gives CASLLGTGITDTQYF.

V is TRBV29-1 and J is TRBJ1-1, with a tentative D call TRBD1 (5 bases). The CDR3 totals 13 residues. The V and J ends lost 2 bases and 5 bases respectively, with 12 bases between them. Germline CDR1 SQVTM, CDR2 ANQGSEA. The CDR3 nucleotides read TGCAGCGTTGAAAGGCAGGGAGGGACTGAAGCTTTCTTT. Amino acids: CSVERQGGTEAFF.

The chain employs TRBV6-5 and TRBJ1-2; TRBD1 might be the D (5 bases). Per the germline V gene, CDR1 is MNHEY and CDR2 is SVGAGI. V was cut by 0 bases and J by 4 bases, with 9 bases left in between. The CDR3 covers 14 residues. The CDR3 region is CASSYSSRAYGYTF. The CDR3 DNA is TGTGCCAGCAGTTACTCGAGCAGGGCCTATGGCTACACCTTC.

The rearrangement links TRBV4-1 to TRBJ1-6; D gene ambiguous. Trimming cost V 6 bases and J 5 bases, with 5 bases left between them. This CDR3 comprises 12 residues. Germline CDR1 is MGHRA and CDR2 is YSYEKL. Here the CDR3 reads CASRRDNSPLHF. The CDR3 DNA reads as TGCGCCAGCAGACGCGATAATTCACCCCTCCACTTT.

The chain uses TRBV29-1 and TRBJ1-5; D is undetermined. V was pared by 7 bases and J by 2 bases, with 12 bases between. Per germline, CDR1 SQVTM and CDR2 ANQGSEA. The CDR3 consists of 13 residues. The CDR3 nucleotides are TGCAGCGCCCGAGAGGGAGGCAATCAGCCCCAGCATTTT. It yields the protein CSAREGGNQPQHF. The entire variable domain, with the rest obtained from reference TRBV29-1 and TRBJ1-5, is as follows: SAVISQKPSRDICQRGTSLTIQCQVDSQVTMMFWYRQQPGQSLTLIATANQGSEATYESGFVIDKFPISRPNLTFSTLTVSNMSPEDSSIYLCSAREGGNQPQHFGDGTRLSIL.

The V call is TRBV2, the J call TRBJ1-5, with 9 bases aligning to TRBD1. Germline V gives CDR1 SNHLY, CDR2 FYNNEI. The J segment lost 6 bases and the V segment lost 6 bases, leaving 6 bases of the junction unmatched. This CDR3 contains 14 residues. The CDR3 bases are TGTGCCAGCAGCCCCGACAGGGGGTCTCAGCCCCAGCATTTT. Its translation: CASSPDRGSQPQHF.

This chain uses TRBV12-3 or TRBV12-4 with TRBJ2-7; a possible D gene is TRBD1 (5 bases). The V end lost 4 bases, the J end lost 4 bases, and 8 bases lay between the germline ends. The CDR3 totals 12 residues. CDR3 region: CASSWGRYEQYF. CDR3 nucleotide sequence: TGTGCCAGCAGTTGGGGCAGGTACGAGCAGTACTTC.

The sample holds a few counts of this clone. CDR3 protein: CASSPSRNQPQHF. Here the CDR3 DNA reads TGTGCCAGCTCACCAAGCCGCAATCAGCCCCAGCATTTT. V is TRBV18 and J is TRBJ1-5; unclear D gene. The CDR3 consists of 13 residues. Germline V lookup: CDR1 KGHSH, CDR2 LQKENI. The V and J ends lost 2 bases and 2 bases respectively, with 4 bases between them.

The chain recombines TRBV9 with TRBJ2-7; tentatively, D is TRBD2 (6 bases). The CDR3 loop spans 15 amino acids. Trimming cost V 0 bases and J 4 bases, with 14 bases left between them. Per the germline V gene, CDR1 is SGDLS and CDR2 is YYNGEE. CDR3 amino acids: CASSVGGGTAYEQYF. CDR3 sequence (DNA): TGTGCCAGCAGCGTAGGCGGCGGGACGGCTTACGAGCAGTACTTC.

This clone occurred once. The genes are TRBV19 and TRBJ1-4, with 7 bases that match TRBD1. The germline CDR1 and CDR2 sequences are LNHDA and SQIVND (reference sequence). V dropped 7 bases and J dropped 8; count of bases not matched to a gene: 4. CDR3 size: 12 residues. The CDR3 DNA reads TGTGCCAGTAACAGGGGAAGCGAAAAACTGTTTTTT. It translates to CASNRGSEKLFF.

The chain combines TRBV19 with TRBJ1-4; possibly TRBD1 for D (5 bases). The CDR3 loop spans 14 amino acids. The germline CDR1 and CDR2 sequences are LNHDA and SQIVND (reference sequence). Trimming removed 0 bases from V and 13 bases from J, with 15 bases in between. The CDR3: CASSIDRRGMGLFF. The DNA of the CDR3 is TGTGCCAGTAGTATAGATCGGAGGGGAATGGGACTGTTTTTT.

The rearrangement links TRBV7-6 to TRBJ1-2, with 10 bases that match TRBD1. The germline gives CDR1 SGHVS, CDR2 FNYEAQ. V trimming: 5 bases; J trimming: 4 bases; junction bases outside the gene matches: 7. The CDR3 runs to 15 residues. CDR3 nucleotides: TGTGCCAGCAGCCCCGGACAGGGGGGAGGCTATGGCTACACCTTC. It yields the protein CASSPGQGGGYGYTF.

The chain couples TRBV19 to TRBJ2-2; 9 bases match TRBD2. With 0 bases clipped from V and 0 bases from J, the junction kept 8 bases outside the gene matches. The CDR3 length is 19 residues. The germline CDR1 and CDR2 sequences are LNHDA and SQIVND (reference sequence). Here the CDR3 reads CASSIDLAGSPPNTGELFF. CDR3 nucleotides: TGTGCCAGTAGTATAGATCTAGCGGGGAGCCCACCGAACACCGGGGAGCTGTTTTTT.

DNA of the CDR3: TGCAGTGCTACCAGGGTTGAAAAACTGTTTTTT. Residues: CSATRVEKLFF. The J gene is TRBJ1-4, the V gene TRBV20-1, with D tentatively TRBD1 (5 bases). V shed 4 bases and J shed 7 bases, with 7 bases lying between them. CDR1 is DFQATT, CDR2 SNEGSKA, per germline (reference sequence). This CDR3 has 11 amino acids.

This chain uses TRBV5-1 with TRBJ2-2; weak D call: TRBD1 (5 bases). Trimming pared 4 bases from V and 4 bases from J, leaving 14 bases between. The germline CDR1 and CDR2 sequences are SGHRS and YFSETQ. This CDR3 has 15 residues. CDR3 DNA: TGCGCCAGCAGCGACAATACAGGATTCACCGGGGAGCTGTTTTTT. It translates to CASSDNTGFTGELFF.

To note about this clone: Distinct nucleotide sequences in the sample also encode this CDR3. This rearrangement joins TRBV5-1 to TRBJ2-1; TRBD2 aligns across 8 bases. This CDR3 spans 15 amino acids. Trimming at V came to 0 bases and at J to 4 bases, leaving 3 bases not matched to a gene. Per the germline V gene, CDR1 is SGHRS and CDR2 is YFSETQ. CDR3 region: CASSLARGVYNEQFF. Here the CDR3 DNA reads TGCGCCAGCAGCTTGGCGCGGGGGGTATACAATGAGCAGTTCTTC.

This clone was picked up one time. The rearrangement links TRBV3-1 (or the pseudogene TRBV3-2) to TRBJ2-7; D may be TRBD1 (5 bases). This CDR3 region has 12 residues. Germline V CDR1 and CDR2: LGHDT, YNNKEL (reference sequence). The V end lost 2 bases, the J end lost 3 bases, and 5 bases lay between the germline ends. CDR3: CASSQTGYEQYF. Written as DNA, the CDR3 is TGTGCCAGCAGCCAAACAGGCTACGAGCAGTACTTC.

The V gene is TRBV6-1, the J gene TRBJ1-2; no reliable D call. Looked up from germline, CDR1 is MNHNS and CDR2 is SASEGT. The CDR3 spans 12 residues. The ends were cut back, 5 bases at V and 1 base at J, with 5 bases in the middle. The CDR3 loop reads CASSSVNYGYTF. CDR3 coding DNA: TGTGCCAGCAGTTCGGTTAACTATGGCTACACCTTC.

This chain uses TRBV19 with TRBJ1-2; 8 bases are shared with TRBD1. Looked up from germline, CDR1 is LNHDA and CDR2 is SQIVND (reference sequence). Germline trimming cut 5 bases from V and 1 base from J; bases unmatched to any gene: 9. The CDR3 runs to 16 residues. In DNA form, the CDR3 reads TGTGCCAGTAGTGCAGGGGGCCTAGGATTTAACTATGGCTACACCTTC. Its protein product is CASSAGGLGFNYGYTF.

This chain uses TRBV5-1 with TRBJ1-4; 8 bases map to TRBD1. From germline, CDR1 is SGHRS and CDR2 YFSETQ. The CDR3 consists of 14 residues. V shed 5 bases and J 8 bases; nucleotides not matched to a gene: 8. CDR3 sequence (DNA): TGCGCCAGCAGAGGAGGACAGGGAGAAGAAAAACTGTTTTTT. This codes for CASRGGQGEEKLFF. The full variable domain, its missing parts supplied by reference TRBV5-1 and TRBJ1-4, is KAGVTQTPRYLIKTRGQQVTLSCSPISGHRSVSWYQQTPGQGLQFLFEYFSETQRNKGNFPGRFSGRQFSNSRSEMNVSTLELGDSALYLCASRGGQGEEKLFFGSGTQLSVL.

V is TRBV10-1 and J is TRBJ2-3; 10 bases line up with TRBD2. CDR3 length equals 15 residues. Losses at the gene ends were 7 bases for V and 2 bases for J; bases not matched to a gene: 6. Germline CDR1 is WNHNN and CDR2 is SYGVQD (reference sequence). In nucleotides, the CDR3 is TGCGCCAGCAAAACAGCGGGAGGGTTCACAGATACGCAGTATTTT. Translating it yields CASKTAGGFTDTQYF.